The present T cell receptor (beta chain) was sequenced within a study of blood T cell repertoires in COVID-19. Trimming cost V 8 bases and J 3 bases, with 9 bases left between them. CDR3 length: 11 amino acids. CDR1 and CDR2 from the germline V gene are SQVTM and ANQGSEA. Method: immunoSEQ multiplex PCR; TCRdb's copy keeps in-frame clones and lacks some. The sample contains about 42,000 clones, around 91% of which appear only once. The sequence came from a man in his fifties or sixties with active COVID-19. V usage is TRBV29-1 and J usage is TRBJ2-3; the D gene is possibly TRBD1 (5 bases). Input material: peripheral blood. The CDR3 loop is CSTRQTDTQYF. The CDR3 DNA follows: TGCAGCACCCGACAGACAGATACGCAGTATTTT.